This section outlines one T cell receptor beta chain sequence together with its context. The sample comes from a study of blood T cell repertoires in COVID-19. Participants were aged about 18 to 90 years, lived in roughly 25 US areas, and enrolled virtually. Participant reports of clinical history set cohort assignment. The assay was immunoSEQ multiplex PCR, and TCRdb's table has in-frame clones only and misses some. The table shows approximately 300,000 clones, with roughly 89% occurring only once. The CDR3 covers 13 residues. Germline V gene lookup returns CDR1 SEHNR and CDR2 FQNEAQ (reference sequence). V was pared by 5 bases and J by 8 bases, with 1 base of the junction left unmatched.

This TCR derives from a man in his 60s who had recovered from COVID-19. The genes are TRBV7-9 and TRBJ1-5; 12 nucleotides match TRBD1. Sequencing was performed on PBMCs or T cells enriched from blood (not recorded which). The CDR3 loop is CASSGTGGEPQHF. Written as DNA, the CDR3 is TGTGCCAGCAGCGGGACAGGGGGCGAGCCCCAGCATTTT. Using reference TRBV7-9 and TRBJ1-5 for the parts outside the CDR3, the full variable domain is DTGVSQNPRHKITKRGQNVTFRCDPISEHNRLYWYRQTLGQGPEFLTYFQNEAQLEKSRLLSDRFSAERPKGSFSTLEIQRTEQGDSAMYLCASSGTGGEPQHFGDGTRLSIL.